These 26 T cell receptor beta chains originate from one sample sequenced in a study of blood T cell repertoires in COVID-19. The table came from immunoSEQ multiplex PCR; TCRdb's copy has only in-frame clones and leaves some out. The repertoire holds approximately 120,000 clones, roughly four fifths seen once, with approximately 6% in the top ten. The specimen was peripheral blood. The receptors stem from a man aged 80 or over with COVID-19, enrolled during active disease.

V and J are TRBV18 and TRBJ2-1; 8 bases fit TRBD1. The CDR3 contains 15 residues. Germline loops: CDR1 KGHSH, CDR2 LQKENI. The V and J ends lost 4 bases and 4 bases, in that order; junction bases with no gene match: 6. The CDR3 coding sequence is TGTGCCAGCTCACAAACAGGGGGGATATACAATGAGCAGTTCTTC. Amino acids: CASSQTGGIYNEQFF. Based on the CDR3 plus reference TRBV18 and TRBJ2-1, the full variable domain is NAGVMQNPRHLVRRRGQEARLRCSPMKGHSHVYWYRQLPEEGLKFMVYLQKENIIDESGMPKERFSAEFPKEGPSILRIQQVVRGDSAAYFCASSQTGGIYNEQFFGPGTRLTVL.

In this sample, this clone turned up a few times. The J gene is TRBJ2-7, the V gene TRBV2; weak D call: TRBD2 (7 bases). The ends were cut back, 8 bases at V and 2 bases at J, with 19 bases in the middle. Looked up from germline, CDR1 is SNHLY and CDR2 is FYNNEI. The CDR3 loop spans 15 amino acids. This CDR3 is CASGGRTRFAYEQYF. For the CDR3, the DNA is TGTGCCAGCGGGGGGCGGACTAGATTTGCCTACGAGCAGTACTTC.

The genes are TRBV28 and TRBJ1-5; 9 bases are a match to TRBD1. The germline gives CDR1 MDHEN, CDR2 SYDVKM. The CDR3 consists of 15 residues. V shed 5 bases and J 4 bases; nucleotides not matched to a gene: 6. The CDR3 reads CASSPLDRGNQPQHF. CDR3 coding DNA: TGTGCCAGCAGTCCCCTCGACAGGGGGAATCAGCCCCAGCATTTT. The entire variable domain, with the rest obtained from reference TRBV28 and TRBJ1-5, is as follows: DVKVTQSSRYLVKRTGEKVFLECVQDMDHENMFWYRQDPGLGLRLIYFSYDVKMKEKGDIPEGYSVSREKKERFSLILESASTNQTSMYLCASSPLDRGNQPQHFGDGTRLSIL.

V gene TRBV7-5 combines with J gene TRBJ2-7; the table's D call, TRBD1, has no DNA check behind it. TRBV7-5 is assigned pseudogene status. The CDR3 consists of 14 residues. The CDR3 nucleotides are TGTGCCAGAAGCTTAGTAGGGGCCGCCTACGAGCAGTACTTC. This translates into CARSLVGAAYEQYF.

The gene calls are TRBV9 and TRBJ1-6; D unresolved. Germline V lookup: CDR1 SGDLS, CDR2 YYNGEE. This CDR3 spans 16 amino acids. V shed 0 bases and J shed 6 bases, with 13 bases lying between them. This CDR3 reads CASSVATSPINSPLHF. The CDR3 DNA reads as TGTGCCAGCAGCGTAGCCACGAGTCCGATTAATTCACCCCTCCACTTT.

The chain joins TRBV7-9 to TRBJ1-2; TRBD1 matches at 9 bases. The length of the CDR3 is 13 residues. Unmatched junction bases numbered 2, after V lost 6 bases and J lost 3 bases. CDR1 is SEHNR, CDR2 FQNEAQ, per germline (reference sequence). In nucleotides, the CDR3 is TGTGCCAGCAGTTACAGGGGGCACTATGGCTACACCTTC. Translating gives CASSYRGHYGYTF.

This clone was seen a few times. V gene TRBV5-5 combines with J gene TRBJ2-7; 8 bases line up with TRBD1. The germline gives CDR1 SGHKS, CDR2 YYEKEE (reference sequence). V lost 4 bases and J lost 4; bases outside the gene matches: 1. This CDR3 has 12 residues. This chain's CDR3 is CASSRTGYEQYF. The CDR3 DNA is TGTGCCAGCAGCAGGACAGGGTACGAGCAGTACTTC.

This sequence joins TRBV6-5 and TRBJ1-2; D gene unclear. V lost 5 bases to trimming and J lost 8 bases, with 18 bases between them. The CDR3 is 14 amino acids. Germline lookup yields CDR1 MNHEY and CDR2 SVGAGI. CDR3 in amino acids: CASSPPAGPYGYTF. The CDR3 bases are TGTGCCAGCAGTCCCCCTGCGGGTCCCTACGGCTACACCTTC.

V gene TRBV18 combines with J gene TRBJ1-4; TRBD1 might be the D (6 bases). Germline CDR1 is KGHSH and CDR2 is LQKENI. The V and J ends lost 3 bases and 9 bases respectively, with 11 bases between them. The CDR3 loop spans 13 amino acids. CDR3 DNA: TGTGCCAGCTCACCCCAGGGGACGCAAAAACTGTTTTTT. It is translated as CASSPQGTQKLFF. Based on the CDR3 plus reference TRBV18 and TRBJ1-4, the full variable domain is NAGVMQNPRHLVRRRGQEARLRCSPMKGHSHVYWYRQLPEEGLKFMVYLQKENIIDESGMPKERFSAEFPKEGPSILRIQQVVRGDSAAYFCASSPQGTQKLFFGSGTQLSVL.

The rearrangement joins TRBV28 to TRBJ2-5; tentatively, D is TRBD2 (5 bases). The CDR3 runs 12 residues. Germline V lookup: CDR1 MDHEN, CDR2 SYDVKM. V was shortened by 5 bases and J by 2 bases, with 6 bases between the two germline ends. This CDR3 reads CASSSGQETQYF. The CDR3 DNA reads TGTGCCAGCAGTAGCGGACAAGAGACCCAGTACTTC.

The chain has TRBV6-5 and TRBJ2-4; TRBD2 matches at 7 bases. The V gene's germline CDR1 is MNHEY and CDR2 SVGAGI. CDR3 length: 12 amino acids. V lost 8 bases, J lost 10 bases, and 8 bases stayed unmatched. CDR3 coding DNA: TGTGCCAGCCGGGGGGACGGTCAGATTCAGTACTTC. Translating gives CASRGDGQIQYF.

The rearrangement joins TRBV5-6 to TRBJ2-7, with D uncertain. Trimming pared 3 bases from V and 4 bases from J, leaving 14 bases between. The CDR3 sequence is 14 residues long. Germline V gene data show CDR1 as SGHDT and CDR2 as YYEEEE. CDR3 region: CASSYGDPGYEQYF. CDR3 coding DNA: TGTGCCAGCAGCTATGGAGACCCCGGGTACGAGCAGTACTTC.

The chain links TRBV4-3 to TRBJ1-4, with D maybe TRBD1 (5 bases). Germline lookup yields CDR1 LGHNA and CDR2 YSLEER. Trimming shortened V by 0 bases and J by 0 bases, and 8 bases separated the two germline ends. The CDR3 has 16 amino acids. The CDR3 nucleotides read TGCGCCAGCAGCCAAGATCTAGGGGCAACTAATGAAAAACTGTTTTTT. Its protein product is CASSQDLGATNEKLFF.

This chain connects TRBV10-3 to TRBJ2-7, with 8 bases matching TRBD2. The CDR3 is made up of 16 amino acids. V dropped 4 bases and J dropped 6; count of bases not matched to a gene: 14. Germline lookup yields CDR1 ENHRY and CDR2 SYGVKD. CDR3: CAISAQAGTSLPEQYF. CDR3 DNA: TGTGCCATCAGTGCCCAGGCGGGGACTAGTCTCCCCGAGCAGTACTTC.

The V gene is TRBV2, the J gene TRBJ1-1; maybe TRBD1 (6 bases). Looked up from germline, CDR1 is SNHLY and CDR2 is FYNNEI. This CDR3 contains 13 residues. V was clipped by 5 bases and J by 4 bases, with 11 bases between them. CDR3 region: CASSSGTLTEAFF. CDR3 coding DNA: TGTGCCAGCAGTTCCGGGACACTCACTGAAGCTTTCTTT.

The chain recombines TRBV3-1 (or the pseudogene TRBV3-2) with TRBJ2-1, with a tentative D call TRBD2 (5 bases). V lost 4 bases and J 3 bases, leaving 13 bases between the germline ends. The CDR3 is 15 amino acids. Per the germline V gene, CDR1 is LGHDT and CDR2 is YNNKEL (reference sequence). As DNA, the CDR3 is TGTGCCAGCAGCCCAAAACAGCGGAACTACAATGAGCAGTTCTTC. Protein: CASSPKQRNYNEQFF.

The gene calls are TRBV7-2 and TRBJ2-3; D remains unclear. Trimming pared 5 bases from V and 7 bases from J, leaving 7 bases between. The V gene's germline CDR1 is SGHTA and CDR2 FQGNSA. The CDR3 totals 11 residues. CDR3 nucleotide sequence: TGTGCCAGCAGCCGCGACAATACGCAGTATTTT. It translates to CASSRDNTQYF.

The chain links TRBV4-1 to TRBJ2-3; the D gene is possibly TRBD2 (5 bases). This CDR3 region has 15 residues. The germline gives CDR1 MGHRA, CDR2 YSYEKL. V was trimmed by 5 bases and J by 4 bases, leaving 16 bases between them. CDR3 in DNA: TGCGCCAGCAGCTCTCAGGAACTAGTATCAGATACGCAGTATTTT. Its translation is CASSSQELVSDTQYF.

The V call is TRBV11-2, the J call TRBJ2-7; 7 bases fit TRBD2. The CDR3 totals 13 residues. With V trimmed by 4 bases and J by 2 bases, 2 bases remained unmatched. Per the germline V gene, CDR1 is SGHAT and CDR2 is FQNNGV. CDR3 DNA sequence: TGTGCCAGCAGCTCAGGACTAGCCTACGAGCAGTACTTC. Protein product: CASSSGLAYEQYF.

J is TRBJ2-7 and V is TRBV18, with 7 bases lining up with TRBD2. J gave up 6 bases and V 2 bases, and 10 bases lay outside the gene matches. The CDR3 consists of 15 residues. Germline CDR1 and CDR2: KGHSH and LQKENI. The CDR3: CASSPRAGEVGEQYF. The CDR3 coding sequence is TGTGCCAGCTCACCAAGGGCGGGAGAAGTCGGCGAGCAGTACTTC. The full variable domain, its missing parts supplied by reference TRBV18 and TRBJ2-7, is NAGVMQNPRHLVRRRGQEARLRCSPMKGHSHVYWYRQLPEEGLKFMVYLQKENIIDESGMPKERFSAEFPKEGPSILRIQQVVRGDSAAYFCASSPRAGEVGEQYFGPGTRLTVT.

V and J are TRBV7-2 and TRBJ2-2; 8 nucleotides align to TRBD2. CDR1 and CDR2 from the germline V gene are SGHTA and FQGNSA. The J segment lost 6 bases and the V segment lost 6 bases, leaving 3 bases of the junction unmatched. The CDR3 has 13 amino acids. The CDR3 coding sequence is TGTGCCAGCAGTCGGGGACTAGCCGGGGAGCTGTTTTTT. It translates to CASSRGLAGELFF.

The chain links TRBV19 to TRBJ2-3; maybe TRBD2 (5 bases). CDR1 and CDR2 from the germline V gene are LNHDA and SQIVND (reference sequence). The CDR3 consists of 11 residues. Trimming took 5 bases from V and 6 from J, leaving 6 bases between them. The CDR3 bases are TGTGCCAGTAGTCGGAGGGATACGCAGTATTTT. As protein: CASSRRDTQYF.

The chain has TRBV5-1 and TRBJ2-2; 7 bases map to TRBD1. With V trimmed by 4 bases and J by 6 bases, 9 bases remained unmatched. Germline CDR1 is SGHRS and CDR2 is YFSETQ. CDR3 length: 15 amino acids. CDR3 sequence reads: CASSLQGTWSGELFF. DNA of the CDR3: TGCGCCAGCAGCCTACAGGGGACCTGGTCCGGGGAGCTGTTTTTT. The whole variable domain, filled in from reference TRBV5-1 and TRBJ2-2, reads KAGVTQTPRYLIKTRGQQVTLSCSPISGHRSVSWYQQTPGQGLQFLFEYFSETQRNKGNFPGRFSGRQFSNSRSEMNVSTLELGDSALYLCASSLQGTWSGELFFGEGSRLTVL.

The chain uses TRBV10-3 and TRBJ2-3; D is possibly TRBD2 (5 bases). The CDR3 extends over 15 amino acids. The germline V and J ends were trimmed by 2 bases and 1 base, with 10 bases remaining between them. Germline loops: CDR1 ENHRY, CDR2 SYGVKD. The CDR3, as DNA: TGTGCCATCAGTGAGGACTATACAGGCACAGATACGCAGTATTTT. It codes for CAISEDYTGTDTQYF.

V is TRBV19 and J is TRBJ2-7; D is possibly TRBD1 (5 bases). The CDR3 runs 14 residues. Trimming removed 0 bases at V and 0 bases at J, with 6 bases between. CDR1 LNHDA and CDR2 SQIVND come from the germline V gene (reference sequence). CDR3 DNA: TGTGCCAGTAGTATAGATCAGGGCTCCTACGAGCAGTACTTC. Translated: CASSIDQGSYEQYF.

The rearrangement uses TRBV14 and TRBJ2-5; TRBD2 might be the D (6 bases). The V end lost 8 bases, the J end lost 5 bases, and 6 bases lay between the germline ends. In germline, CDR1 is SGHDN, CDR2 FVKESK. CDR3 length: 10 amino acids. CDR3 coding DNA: TGTGCCAGCGGAGGGGAGACCCAGTACTTC. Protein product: CASGGETQYF.